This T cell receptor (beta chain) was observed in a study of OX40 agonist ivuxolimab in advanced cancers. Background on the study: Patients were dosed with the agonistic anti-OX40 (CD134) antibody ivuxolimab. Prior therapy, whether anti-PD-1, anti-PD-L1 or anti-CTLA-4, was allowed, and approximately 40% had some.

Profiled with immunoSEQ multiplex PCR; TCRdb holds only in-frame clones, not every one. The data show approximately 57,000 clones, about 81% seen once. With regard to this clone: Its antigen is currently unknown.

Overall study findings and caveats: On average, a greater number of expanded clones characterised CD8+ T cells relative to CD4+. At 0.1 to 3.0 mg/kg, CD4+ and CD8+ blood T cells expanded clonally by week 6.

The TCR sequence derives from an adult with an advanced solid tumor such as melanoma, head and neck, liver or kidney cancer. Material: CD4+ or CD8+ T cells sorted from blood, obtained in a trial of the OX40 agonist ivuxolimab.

The CDR3 here is CAIPGGRTNYEQYF. CDR3 DNA: TGTGCCATCCCCGGGGGACGGACAAACTACGAGCAGTACTTC. V gene TRBV2 combines with J gene TRBJ2-7; tentative D call: TRBD2 (6 bases). V was pared by 10 bases and J by 3 bases, with 19 bases between. CDR1 and CDR2 (germline): SNHLY, FYNNEI. The CDR3 is 14 amino acids.